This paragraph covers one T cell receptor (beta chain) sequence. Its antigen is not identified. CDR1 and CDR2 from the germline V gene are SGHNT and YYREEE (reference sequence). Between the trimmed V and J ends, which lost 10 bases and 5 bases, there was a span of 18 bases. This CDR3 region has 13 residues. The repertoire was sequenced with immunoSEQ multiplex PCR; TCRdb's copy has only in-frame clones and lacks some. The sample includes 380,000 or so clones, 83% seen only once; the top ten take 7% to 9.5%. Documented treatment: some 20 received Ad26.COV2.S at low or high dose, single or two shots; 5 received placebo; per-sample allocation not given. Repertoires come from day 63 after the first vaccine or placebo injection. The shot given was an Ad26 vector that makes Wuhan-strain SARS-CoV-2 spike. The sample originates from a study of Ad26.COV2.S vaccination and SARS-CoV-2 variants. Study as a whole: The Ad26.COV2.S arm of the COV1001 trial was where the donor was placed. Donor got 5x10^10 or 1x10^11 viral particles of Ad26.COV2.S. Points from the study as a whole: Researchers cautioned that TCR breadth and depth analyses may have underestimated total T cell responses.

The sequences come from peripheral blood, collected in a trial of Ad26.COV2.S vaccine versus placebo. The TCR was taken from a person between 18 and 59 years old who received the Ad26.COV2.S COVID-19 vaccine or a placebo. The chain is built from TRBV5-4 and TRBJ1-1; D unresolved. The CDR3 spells CAEGWLSGTEAFF. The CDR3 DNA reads TGTGCCGAGGGATGGCTCTCGGGTACTGAAGCTTTCTTT.